This T cell receptor beta chain was observed in a study of blood T cell repertoires in COVID-19. Study-wide background: Sample material is recorded as cDNA or gDNA derived from T cells, B-cell-depleted T cells, or PBMCs.

Per the original data handling: Nucleated cell number was recorded as an estimate derived from reference gene primer amplification. The data were produced by immunoSEQ multiplex PCR, yet TCRdb's version contains in-frame clones alone and is incomplete. D and trimming come from the DNA, and the V and J calls and clone size come from that table. The data show about 320,000 clones, around 85% seen once. Cohorts were based on clinical histories the participants reported. CDR1 SGHTA and CDR2 FQGTGA come from the germline V gene. This CDR3 is built from 15 residues. V lost 3 bases and J 0 bases, leaving 8 bases between the germline ends.

The rearrangement links TRBV7-3 to TRBJ1-4, with a weak D call TRBD1 (5 bases). The TCR originated in a woman aged 30 to 39 who had been exposed to COVID-19. Source material: PBMCs or T cells enriched from blood (not recorded which). CDR3 region: CASSLQGTTNEKLFF. CDR3 DNA sequence: TGTGCCAGCAGCTTGCAGGGCACAACTAATGAAAAACTGTTTTTT.